A selection of T cell receptor beta chains follows, all from one sample in a study of CD8 T cells in Susac syndrome. TCRdb redid the calling of the immunoSEQ multiplex PCR reads with MiXCR, one entry per CDR3 protein. In the table there are tens of thousands of distinct CDR3 sequences, 85% to 95% of which are singletons. The sequenced sample consisted of CD8+ T cells from PBMCs. The source of these receptors is a human donor in good health. The CDR3 runs from the conserved cysteine through the conserved F or W. A D gene is named only where the DNA matches it firmly.

D: -
V: TRBV19
J: TRBJ1-1
DNA: TGTGCCAGTAGTATAAGGGGGGATCCTGAAGCTTTCTTT
CDR3: CASSIRGDPEAFF

D: -
V: TRBV27
J: TRBJ1-2
DNA: TGTGCCAGCGGCAACCCCTCCCGAGGCTACACCTTC
CDR3: CASGNPSRGYTF

D: -
V: TRBV13
J: TRBJ2-6
DNA: TGTGCCAGCAGCAGTGTCTCTGGGGCCAACGTCCTGACTTTC
CDR3: CASSSVSGANVLTF

D: -
V: TRBV6-5
J: TRBJ1-1
DNA: TGTGCCAGCAGTTCCCCACGGAGGGGGAGATCCCCCACTGAAGCTTTCTTT
CDR3: CASSSPRRGRSPTEAFF

D: TRBD1
V: TRBV5-4
J: TRBJ1-2
DNA: TGTGCCAGCAGCGAGGACAGGAGGAATGGCTACACCTTC
CDR3: CASSEDRRNGYTF

D: TRBD1
V: TRBV5-6
J: TRBJ2-5
DNA: TGTGCCAGCAGCTCCGGCGCCGGGACAGCTCAAGAGACCCAGTACTTC
CDR3: CASSSGAGTAQETQYF

D: TRBD2
V: TRBV9
J: TRBJ2-5
DNA: TGTGCCAGCAGCGCGACTAGCGGGGGAGGAGAGACCCAGTACTTC
CDR3: CASSATSGGGETQYF

D: TRBD2
V: TRBV12-5
J: TRBJ2-2
DNA: TGTGCTAGTGTTTCCCCCACGGGGAGGGGTACCGGGGAGCTGTTTTTT
CDR3: CASVSPTGRGTGELFF

D: TRBD1
V: TRBV20-1
J: TRBJ2-2
DNA: TGCAGTGCTAGAGATAAACAGGGGGCCTACACCGGGGAGCTGTTTTTT
CDR3: CSARDKQGAYTGELFF

D: -
V: TRBV7-2
J: TRBJ2-7
DNA: TGTGCCAGCAGCTTAAGAGGTAACCCCTACGAGCAGTACTTC
CDR3: CASSLRGNPYEQYF

D: TRBD1
V: TRBV27
J: TRBJ2-7
DNA: TGTGCCAGCAGTCCACAGGGGCGATCCTACGAGCAGTACTTC
CDR3: CASSPQGRSYEQYF

D: TRBD1
V: TRBV29-1
J: TRBJ2-7
DNA: TGCAGCGTCGGGACAGGAAACTACGAGCAGTACTTC
CDR3: CSVGTGNYEQYF

D: -
V: TRBV24-1
J: TRBJ2-6
DNA: TGTGCCACCAGAAGGGACTCTGGGGCCAACGTCCTGACTTTC
CDR3: CATRRDSGANVLTF

D: -
V: TRBV25-1
J: TRBJ2-7
DNA: TGTGCCAGCAGTGAATCTCATTATAAGCAGTACTTC
CDR3: CASSESHYKQYF

D: -
V: TRBV10-3
J: TRBJ2-1
DNA: TGTGCCATCAGCCAGGCAGGACCGTCCTACAATGAGCAGTTCTTC
CDR3: CAISQAGPSYNEQFF